Below are 32 T cell receptor beta chains sequenced from a single sample in a study of vaccination and CD4 T cells after COVID-19. Treatment specified: roughly 11-day PBMC culture with coronavirus spike peptide pools or control peptides (ViraFEST assay). Collection of the unexposed donor's CD4+ T cells took place before the COVID-19 pandemic (2011-2018). Cultured CD4+ T-cell DNA underwent Oncomine TCR Beta short-read sequencing. TCRdb used MiXCR to reprocess the PCR reads, holding one entry per CDR3 protein. This sample yields around 8,000 distinct CDR3 sequences, of which around 40% are seen a single time; approximately 14% belongs to the top ten. Which antigens these TCRs recognize remains unknown. Sequences were obtained from CD4+ T cells from blood, cultured in vitro. All receptors derive from a human donor in good health.

The chain joins TRBV14 to TRBJ2-7, with TRBD1 matching 10 bases. The CDR3 spans 13 residues. Trimming removed 4 bases from V and 7 bases from J; junction bases left unmatched: 4. CDR1 and CDR2 (germline): SGHDN, FVKESK. CDR3 DNA: TGTGCCAGCAGCCGGGACAGGGGCTTGGAGCAGTACTTC. It encodes CASSRDRGLEQYF.

This clonotype was detected only a few times. V is TRBV7-6 and J is TRBJ2-5; no reliable D call. This CDR3 region has 14 residues. Germline V gives CDR1 SGHVS, CDR2 FNYEAQ. Trimming removed 4 bases at V and 6 bases at J, with 15 bases between. The CDR3 nucleotides read TGTGCCAGCAGCTCGCTCGACTCGGCGCAGACCCAGTACTTC. Encoded protein: CASSSLDSAQTQYF.

The CDR3 DNA follows: TGTGCCAGCCACGAGGTGAACACTGAAGCTTTCTTT. Encoded protein: CASHEVNTEAFF. This chain uses TRBV6-1 with TRBJ1-1; the D is unclear. Trimming took off 8 bases at V and 0 bases at J, with 7 bases between the two ends. The CDR3 consists of 12 residues. Germline-derived CDR1 and CDR2 are MNHNS and SASEGT.

This chain connects TRBV9 to TRBJ1-1; D unclear. CDR1 and CDR2 (germline): SGDLS, YYNGEE. V was cut by 3 bases and J by 3 bases, with 9 bases left in between. This CDR3 is built from 13 residues. Here the CDR3 reads CASSGHPDTEAFF. The CDR3, as DNA: TGTGCCAGCAGCGGGCACCCTGACACTGAAGCTTTCTTT. Filled out from reference TRBV9 and TRBJ1-1, the complete variable domain reads DSGVTQTPKHLITATGQRVTLRCSPRSGDLSVYWYQQSLDQGLQFLIQYYNGEERAKGNILERFSAQQFPDLHSELNLSSLELGDSALYFCASSGHPDTEAFFGQGTRLTVV.

This clonotype came up a few times. The rearrangement links TRBV20-1 to TRBJ1-1; a possible D gene is TRBD1 (5 bases). Germline V gene sequence: CDR1 DFQATT, CDR2 SNEGSKA (reference sequence). The CDR3 sequence is 12 residues long. CDR3 residues: CSTGTPATEAFF. The CDR3 nucleotides read TGCAGCACTGGGACGCCGGCCACTGAAGCTTTCTTT.

This chain uses TRBV6-1 with TRBJ2-1; D could derive from TRBD1 or TRBD2 (5 bases each). The ends were cut back, 8 bases at V and 6 bases at J, with 14 bases in the middle. The CDR3 sequence is 13 residues long. CDR1 MNHNS and CDR2 SASEGT come from the germline V gene. The CDR3 region is CASRSGTPNEQFF. The CDR3 nucleotides are TGTGCCAGCCGGAGTGGGACCCCCAATGAGCAGTTCTTC.

This sequence joins TRBV20-1 and TRBJ2-3, with 15 bases identical to TRBD2. The CDR3 length is 17 residues. CDR1 is DFQATT, CDR2 SNEGSKA, per germline (reference sequence). Unmatched junction bases numbered 9, after V lost 4 bases and J lost 4 bases. The CDR3 reads CSATRTSGGASADTQYF. In nucleotides, the CDR3 is TGCAGTGCTACTCGGACTAGCGGGGGGGCGTCAGCAGATACGCAGTATTTT.

The rearrangement links TRBV7-8 to TRBJ1-5; D possibly corresponds to TRBD1 (5 bases). Germline loops: CDR1 SGHVS, CDR2 FQNEAQ. Trimming left V 4 bases short and J 0 bases short, with 13 bases between. This CDR3 region has 16 residues. DNA for the CDR3: TGTGCCAGCAGCTCAGCGGGGACGTATAGCAATCAGCCCCAGCATTTT. It translates to CASSSAGTYSNQPQHF.

The chain carries TRBV6-2 or TRBV6-3 and TRBJ1-6, with 7 bases identical to TRBD1. V lost 7 bases, J lost 7 bases, and 1 base stayed unmatched. The length of the CDR3 is 12 residues. In germline, CDR1 is MNHEY, CDR2 SVGEGT. As DNA, the CDR3 is TGTGCCAGCACGGACAGGAATTCACCCCTCCACTTT. This translates into CASTDRNSPLHF.

The rearrangement uses TRBV29-1 and TRBJ1-1; D ambiguous. Germline CDR1 is SQVTM and CDR2 is ANQGSEA. Trimming removed 5 bases from V and 7 bases from J, with 8 bases in between. The CDR3 loop spans 10 amino acids. CDR3 in amino acids: CSVSFDEAFF. Written as DNA, the CDR3 is TGCAGCGTTTCCTTCGATGAAGCTTTCTTT.

This clonotype was counted a few times. This chain joins TRBV7-3 and TRBJ2-3; 8 bases line up with TRBD1. From germline, CDR1 is SGHTA and CDR2 FQGTGA. V gave up 3 bases and J gave up 3 bases; unmatched junction bases: 2. The CDR3 contains 14 residues. CDR3 residues: CASSLGQVTDTQYF. CDR3 DNA sequence: TGTGCCAGCAGCTTGGGACAGGTTACAGATACGCAGTATTTT.

V gene TRBV20-1 combines with J gene TRBJ1-5; tentative D call: TRBD1 (5 bases). V was pared by 6 bases and J by 3 bases, with 12 bases between. Germline CDR1 and CDR2: DFQATT and SNEGSKA (reference sequence). The CDR3 totals 13 residues. The CDR3 protein is CSAGGEYNQPQHF. The CDR3, as DNA: TGCAGTGCCGGAGGGGAGTACAATCAGCCCCAGCATTTT.

The chain has TRBV6-1 and TRBJ2-3, with TRBD2 matching 15 bases. The trim removed 8 bases at V and 2 bases at J, leaving 11 bases unmatched. The CDR3 sequence is 18 residues long. Germline lookup yields CDR1 MNHNS and CDR2 SASEGT. In nucleotides, the CDR3 is TGTGCCAGCTCGCCGGAGGGGACTAGCGGGGGGCCCACAGATACGCAGTATTTT. Amino acid sequence: CASSPEGTSGGPTDTQYF.

The chain combines TRBV20-1 with TRBJ1-1; D perhaps matches TRBD1 (5 bases). Germline assignment: CDR1 DFQATT and CDR2 SNEGSKA (reference sequence). V was pared by 4 bases and J by 6 bases, with 9 bases between. The CDR3 is 11 amino acids. CDR3 in amino acids: CSAIRVPEAFF. Here the CDR3 DNA reads TGCAGTGCTATCAGGGTTCCTGAAGCTTTCTTT.

The chain couples TRBV20-1 to TRBJ2-2, with 10 bases matching TRBD1. V shed 2 bases, J shed 6 bases, and the junction held 6 bases outside the gene matches. CDR1 and CDR2 from the germline V gene are DFQATT and SNEGSKA (reference sequence). This CDR3 contains 15 residues. CDR3 in amino acids: CSARPGTGDAGELFF. CDR3 DNA sequence: TGCAGTGCTAGACCTGGGACAGGGGACGCCGGGGAGCTGTTTTTT.

V usage is TRBV20-1 and J usage is TRBJ1-2; D gene uncertain. Per the germline V gene, CDR1 is DFQATT and CDR2 is SNEGSKA (reference sequence). This CDR3 contains 13 residues. The germline V and J ends were trimmed by 8 bases and 2 bases, with 15 bases remaining between them. This CDR3 reads CSPKVLGNYGYTF. In DNA, the CDR3 is TGCAGTCCTAAAGTCCTGGGCAACTATGGCTACACCTTC.

This clonotype occurred a few times. The chain has TRBV10-2 and TRBJ1-5; a weak D match, TRBD1 (6 bases). Trimming removed 6 bases at V and 7 bases at J, with 16 bases between. This CDR3 has 14 amino acids. Germline CDR1 is WSHSY and CDR2 is SAAADI. CDR3: CASRSGGAGQPQHF. CDR3 DNA sequence: TGCGCCAGCAGGTCCGGGGGCGCGGGGCAGCCCCAGCATTTT.

The CDR3 protein is CSATTASYEQYF. In nucleotides, the CDR3 is TGCAGTGCTACGACGGCTTCCTACGAGCAGTACTTC. The chain recombines TRBV20-1 with TRBJ2-7; D not certain. CDR1 is DFQATT and CDR2 is SNEGSKA in the germline V gene (reference sequence). The CDR3 is 12 residues long. V was clipped by 4 bases and J by 1 base, with 8 bases between them.

This chain links TRBV7-9 with TRBJ2-3; TRBD2 might be the D (6 bases). This CDR3 contains 13 residues. Germline-derived CDR1 and CDR2 are SEHNR and FQNEAQ (reference sequence). The V gene lost 4 bases and the J gene lost 4 bases, with 9 bases spanning the gap. The CDR3 protein is CASSWRGADTQYF. In DNA, the CDR3 is TGTGCCAGCAGCTGGCGGGGCGCAGATACGCAGTATTTT.

CDR3 sequence reads: CASSYSVTINSPLHF. CDR3 coding DNA: TGTGCCAGCAGTTACTCTGTAACAATTAATTCACCCCTCCACTTT. V is TRBV6-5 and J is TRBJ1-6; no firm D call. Germline-derived CDR1 and CDR2 are MNHEY and SVGAGI. V was clipped by 0 bases and J by 6 bases, with 9 bases between them. The CDR3 runs 15 residues.

V and J are TRBV6-1 and TRBJ2-3, with 9 bases identical to TRBD1. J lost 6 bases, V lost 6 bases, and 7 bases had no gene match. There are 14 residues in the CDR3. Germline CDR1 MNHNS, CDR2 SASEGT. The CDR3 spells CASRTGGPGDTQYF. The DNA for the CDR3 is TGTGCCAGCAGGACAGGGGGACCGGGGGATACGCAGTATTTT.

In this sample, this clonotype is large. The V gene is TRBV7-3, the J gene TRBJ1-2; 11 nucleotides line up with TRBD1. The CDR3 runs to 14 residues. V trimming: 5 bases; J trimming: 4 bases; junction bases outside the gene matches: 3. The germline gives CDR1 SGHTA, CDR2 FQGTGA. The CDR3 nucleotides are TGTGCCAGCAGCCCGGACAGGGGGCGCTATGGCTACACCTTC. Translated: CASSPDRGRYGYTF.

In its sample, this clonotype was seen a few times. This chain joins TRBV6-1 and TRBJ1-6; 12 bases match TRBD1. The trim removed 6 bases at V and 9 bases at J, leaving 6 bases unmatched. CDR1 is MNHNS and CDR2 is SASEGT in the germline V gene. The CDR3 length is 15 residues. CDR3 DNA sequence: TGTGCCAGCAGACCGGGACAGGGGGCGGTTTCACCCCTCCACTTT. Translated: CASRPGQGAVSPLHF.

In its sample, this clonotype was seen a few times. The V call is TRBV6-1, the J call TRBJ1-5; TRBD1 matches 8 bases. The CDR3 is 14 residues long. Germline V gene data show CDR1 as MNHNS and CDR2 as SASEGT. Germline trimming cut 4 bases from V and 7 bases from J; bases unmatched to any gene: 6. Here the CDR3 reads CASSVSGGGQPQHF. The CDR3 DNA is TGTGCCAGCAGTGTTTCAGGGGGCGGGCAGCCCCAGCATTTT.

This clonotype appeared a few times. The gene calls are TRBV15 and TRBJ1-1; D gene uncertain. CDR1 is LNHNV, CDR2 YYDKDF, per germline (reference sequence). This CDR3 region has 15 residues. V was shortened by 0 bases and J by 0 bases, with 8 bases between the two germline ends. The CDR3 region has the DNA TGTGCCACCAGCAGAGAGAAGGGATTGAACACTGAAGCTTTCTTT. Its protein product is CATSREKGLNTEAFF.

The rearrangement uses TRBV6-1 and TRBJ2-1, with 7 bases that match TRBD2. Germline V gene data show CDR1 as MNHNS and CDR2 as SASEGT. The CDR3 is 15 amino acids. V was clipped by 6 bases and J by 5 bases; unmatched bases: 10. CDR3 in amino acids: CASRGYAGDHNEQFF. DNA of the CDR3: TGTGCCAGCAGGGGTTACGCGGGGGATCACAATGAGCAGTTCTTC.

This clonotype was observed a handful of times. J is TRBJ2-5 and V is TRBV6-1, with D possibly being TRBD1 (7 bases). CDR3 length equals 16 residues. Germline V gene lookup returns CDR1 MNHNS and CDR2 SASEGT. With 8 bases removed from V and 1 base from J, the gap between germline ends came to 20 bases. CDR3 residues: CASGLGGGFSQETQYF. The CDR3 DNA reads TGTGCCAGCGGCCTAGGAGGGGGCTTCAGCCAAGAGACCCAGTACTTC.

The CDR3 DNA is TGTGCCAGCAGTCAGGACCGGAGGAACTATGGCTACACCTTC. The encoded protein is CASSQDRRNYGYTF. V and J are TRBV12-3 or TRBV12-4 and TRBJ1-2; D not resolved. The V end was cut by 5 bases, the J end by 2 bases, with 12 bases between. The CDR3 covers 14 residues.

The genes are TRBV6-4 and TRBJ2-3; 7 nucleotides align to TRBD2. The CDR3 is made up of 15 amino acids. The junction had 2 bases not matched to a gene; V was cut back by 0 bases and J by 2 bases. The germline gives CDR1 MRHNA, CDR2 SNTAGT. The CDR3 protein is CASSDSSGATDTQYF. CDR3 bases: TGTGCCAGCAGTGACTCCAGCGGGGCCACAGATACGCAGTATTTT.

For the CDR3, the DNA is TGCGCCAGCAGTCAATCGCCGGAGGGTGGGTCTTCTAACTATGGCTACACCTTC. It yields the protein CASSQSPEGGSSNYGYTF. The rearrangement uses TRBV23-1 and TRBJ1-2; no reliable D call. TRBV23-1 is an open reading frame, and its role is uncertain. The V gene lost 0 bases and the J gene lost 0 bases, with 17 bases spanning the gap. The CDR3 sequence is 18 residues long.

The chain employs TRBV6-1 and TRBJ1-5; D is unresolved. This CDR3 is built from 16 residues. Germline values: CDR1 MNHNS, CDR2 SASEGT. Between the trimmed V and J ends, which lost 3 bases and 4 bases, there was a span of 16 bases. The CDR3 bases are TGTGCCAGCAGTGACGCCGGAGGGTGGTTAAATCAGCCCCAGCATTTT. The encoded protein is CASSDAGGWLNQPQHF.

The CDR3 DNA follows: TGTGCCAGCTCACCTGGGGAGACCCAGTACTTC. Translated: CASSPGETQYF. The gene calls are TRBV18 and TRBJ2-5, with D unresolved. Germline lookup yields CDR1 KGHSH and CDR2 LQKENI. The CDR3 loop spans 11 amino acids. The ends were cut back, 3 bases at V and 5 bases at J, with 4 bases in the middle.